This TCR beta chain was sequenced for a study of post-analysis software for immune sequencing data. Study overall: Several disease courses (relapsing-remitting, secondary progressive and progressive-relapsing) of multiple sclerosis were included.

Overall study results and limits: Normalized Chao1 diversity was significantly lower in multiple sclerosis patients than in controls. Controls showed lower frequencies than patients for five or six TRBV segments, and TRBV5-6, TRBV5-1 and TRBV20-1 were among these. F measure showed strong co-clustering of same-batch samples.

A remark on this clonotype: Its target is not known.

The CDR3 is 14 residues long. From germline, CDR1 is SEHNR and CDR2 FQNEAQ (reference sequence). With V trimmed by 4 bases and J by 7 bases, 6 bases remained unmatched. TCR beta cDNA libraries had unique molecular identifiers. Each CDR3 protein gets one entry after TCRdb re-called the PCR reads with MiXCR. The sample consists of about 820,000 distinct CDR3 sequences, about 50% of them appearing once. This chain connects TRBV7-9 to TRBJ2-5; TRBD2 aligns across 10 bases. The sequence came from a girl aged 5-17 years with multiple sclerosis. Sample: blood. For the CDR3, the DNA is TGTGCCAGCAGCTGGACTAGCGGAGGCGGGACCCAGTACTTC. This translates into CASSWTSGGGTQYF.